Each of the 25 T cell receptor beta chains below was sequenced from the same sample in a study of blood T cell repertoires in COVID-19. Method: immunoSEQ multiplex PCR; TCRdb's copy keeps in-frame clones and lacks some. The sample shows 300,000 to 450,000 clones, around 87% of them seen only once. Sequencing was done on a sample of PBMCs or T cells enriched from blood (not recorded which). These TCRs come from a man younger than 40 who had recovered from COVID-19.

The CDR3 DNA is TGTGCCAGCAGCTCCGTATCGTACGGCTCCTACGAGCAGTACTTC. Translation gives CASSSVSYGSYEQYF. The J gene is TRBJ2-7, the V gene TRBV7-9; D unresolved. The germline CDR1 and CDR2 sequences are SEHNR and FQNEAQ (reference sequence). The V end lost 4 bases, the J end lost 0 bases, and 13 bases lay between the germline ends. The CDR3 extends over 15 amino acids.

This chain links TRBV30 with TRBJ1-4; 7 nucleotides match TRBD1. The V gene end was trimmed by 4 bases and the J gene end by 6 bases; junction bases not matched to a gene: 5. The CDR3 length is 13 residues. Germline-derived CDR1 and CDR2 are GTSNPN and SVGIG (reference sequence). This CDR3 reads CAWNRGLDEKLFF. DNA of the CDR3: TGTGCCTGGAACAGGGGTTTGGATGAAAAACTGTTTTTT. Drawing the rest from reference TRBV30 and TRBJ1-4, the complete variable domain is SQTIHQWPATLVQPVGSPLSLECTVEGTSNPNLYWYRQAAGRGLQLLFYSVGIGQISSEVPQNLSASRPQDRQFILSSKKLLLSDSGFYLCAWNRGLDEKLFFGSGTQLSVL.

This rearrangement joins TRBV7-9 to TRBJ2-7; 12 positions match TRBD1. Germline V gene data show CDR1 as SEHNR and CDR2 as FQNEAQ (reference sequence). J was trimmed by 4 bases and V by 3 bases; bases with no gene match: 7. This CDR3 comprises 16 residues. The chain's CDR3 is CASSFDPGQGAYEQYF. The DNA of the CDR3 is TGTGCCAGCAGCTTTGACCCGGGACAGGGGGCGTACGAGCAGTACTTC.

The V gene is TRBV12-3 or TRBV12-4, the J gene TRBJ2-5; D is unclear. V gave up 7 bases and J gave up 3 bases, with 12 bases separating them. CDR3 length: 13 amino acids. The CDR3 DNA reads TGTGCCAGCACCGTCACAGTTGAAGAGACCCAGTACTTC. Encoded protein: CASTVTVEETQYF.

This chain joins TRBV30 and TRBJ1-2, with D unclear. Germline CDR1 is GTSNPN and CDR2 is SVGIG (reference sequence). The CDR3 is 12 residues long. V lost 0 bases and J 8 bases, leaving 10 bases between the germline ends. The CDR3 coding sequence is TGTGCCTGGAGTGTGTGGGGAGGGGGCTACACCTTC. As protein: CAWSVWGGGYTF.

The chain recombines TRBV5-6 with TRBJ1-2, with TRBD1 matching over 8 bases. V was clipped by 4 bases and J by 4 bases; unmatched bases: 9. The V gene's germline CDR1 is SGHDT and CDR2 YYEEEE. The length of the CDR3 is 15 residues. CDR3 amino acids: CASSTRAGGIYGYTF. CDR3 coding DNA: TGTGCCAGCAGCACGAGGGCAGGGGGCATCTATGGCTACACCTTC.

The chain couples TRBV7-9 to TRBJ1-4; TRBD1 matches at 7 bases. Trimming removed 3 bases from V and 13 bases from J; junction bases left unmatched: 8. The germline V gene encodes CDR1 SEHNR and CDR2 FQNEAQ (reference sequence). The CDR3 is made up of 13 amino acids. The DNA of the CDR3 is TGTGCCAGCAGCTTCGGGACAGCTCCTTTACTGTTTTTT. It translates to CASSFGTAPLLFF.

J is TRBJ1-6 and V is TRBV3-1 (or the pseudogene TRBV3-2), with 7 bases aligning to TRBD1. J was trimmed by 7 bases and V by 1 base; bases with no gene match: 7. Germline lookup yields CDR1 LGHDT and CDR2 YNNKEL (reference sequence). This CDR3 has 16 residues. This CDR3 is CASSQASTGANSPLHF. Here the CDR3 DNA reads TGTGCCAGCAGCCAAGCCTCCACAGGGGCGAATTCACCCCTCCACTTT.

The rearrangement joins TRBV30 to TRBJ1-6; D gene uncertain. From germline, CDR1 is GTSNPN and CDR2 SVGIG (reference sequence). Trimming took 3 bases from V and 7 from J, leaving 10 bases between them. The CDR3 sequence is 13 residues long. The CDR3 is CAWSVQSNSPLHF. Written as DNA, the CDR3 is TGTGCCTGGAGCGTGCAGTCGAATTCACCCCTCCACTTT. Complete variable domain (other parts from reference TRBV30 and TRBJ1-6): SQTIHQWPATLVQPVGSPLSLECTVEGTSNPNLYWYRQAAGRGLQLLFYSVGIGQISSEVPQNLSASRPQDRQFILSSKKLLLSDSGFYLCAWSVQSNSPLHFGNGTRLTVT.

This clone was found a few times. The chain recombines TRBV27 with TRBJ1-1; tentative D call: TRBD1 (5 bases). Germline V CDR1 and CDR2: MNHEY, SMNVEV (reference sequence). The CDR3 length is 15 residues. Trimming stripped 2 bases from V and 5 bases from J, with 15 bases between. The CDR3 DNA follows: TGTGCCAGCAGTTTAGGGGGGTTGGGGGGGACTGAAGCTTTCTTT. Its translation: CASSLGGLGGTEAFF.

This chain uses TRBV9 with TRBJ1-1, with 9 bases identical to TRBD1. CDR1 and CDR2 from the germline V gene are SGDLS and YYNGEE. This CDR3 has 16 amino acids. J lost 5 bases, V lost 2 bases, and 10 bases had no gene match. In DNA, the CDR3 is TGTGCCAGCAGCGTCCGGTCACAGGGGGCTGAAACTGAAGCTTTCTTT. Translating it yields CASSVRSQGAETEAFF.

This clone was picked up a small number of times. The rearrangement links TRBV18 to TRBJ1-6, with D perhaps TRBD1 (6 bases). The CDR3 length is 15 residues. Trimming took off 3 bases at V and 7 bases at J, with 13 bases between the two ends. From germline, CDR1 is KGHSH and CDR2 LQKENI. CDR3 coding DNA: TGTGCCAGCTCACCCCGGGGGGCGATGAATTCACCCCTCCACTTT. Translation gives CASSPRGAMNSPLHF.

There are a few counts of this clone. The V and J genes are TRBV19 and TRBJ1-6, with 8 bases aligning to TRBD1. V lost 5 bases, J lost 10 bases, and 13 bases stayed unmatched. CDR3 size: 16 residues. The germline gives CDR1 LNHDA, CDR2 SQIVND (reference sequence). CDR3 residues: CASSRQQGVSGSPLHF. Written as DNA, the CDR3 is TGTGCCAGTAGTCGCCAACAGGGGGTTTCGGGATCACCCCTCCACTTT. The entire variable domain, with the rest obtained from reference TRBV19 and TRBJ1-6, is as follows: DGGITQSPKYLFRKEGQNVTLSCEQNLNHDAMYWYRQDPGQGLRLIYYSQIVNDFQKGDIAEGYSVSREKKESFPLTVTSAQKNPTAFYLCASSRQQGVSGSPLHFGNGTRLTVT.

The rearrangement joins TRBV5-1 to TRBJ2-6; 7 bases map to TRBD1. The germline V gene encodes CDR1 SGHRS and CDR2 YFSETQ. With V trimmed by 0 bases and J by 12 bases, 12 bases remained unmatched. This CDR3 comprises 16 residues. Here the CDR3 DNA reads TGCGCCAGCAGCTTGGGGGAAGGGGGCACCAGAAGCGTCCTGACTTTC. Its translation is CASSLGEGGTRSVLTF.

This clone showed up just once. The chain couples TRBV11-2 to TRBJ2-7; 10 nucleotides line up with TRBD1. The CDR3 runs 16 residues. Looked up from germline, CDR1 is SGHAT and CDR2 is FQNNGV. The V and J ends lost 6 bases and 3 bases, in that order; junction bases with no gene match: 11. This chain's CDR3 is CASSLTWDRGVYEQYF. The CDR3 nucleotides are TGTGCCAGCAGTCTTACGTGGGACAGGGGCGTCTACGAGCAGTACTTC.

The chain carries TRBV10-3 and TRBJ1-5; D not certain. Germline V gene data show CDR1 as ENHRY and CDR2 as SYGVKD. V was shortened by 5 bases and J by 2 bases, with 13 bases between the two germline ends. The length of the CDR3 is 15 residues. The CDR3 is CAISPQLGGNQPQHF. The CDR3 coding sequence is TGTGCCATCAGTCCCCAACTGGGCGGCAATCAGCCCCAGCATTTT.

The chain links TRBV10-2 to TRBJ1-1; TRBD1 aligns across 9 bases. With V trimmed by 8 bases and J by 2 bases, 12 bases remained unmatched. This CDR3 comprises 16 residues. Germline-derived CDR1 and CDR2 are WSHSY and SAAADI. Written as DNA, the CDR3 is TGCGCCAGCGTAAGGGACAGGGTCAGAAGTAACACTGAAGCTTTCTTT. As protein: CASVRDRVRSNTEAFF.

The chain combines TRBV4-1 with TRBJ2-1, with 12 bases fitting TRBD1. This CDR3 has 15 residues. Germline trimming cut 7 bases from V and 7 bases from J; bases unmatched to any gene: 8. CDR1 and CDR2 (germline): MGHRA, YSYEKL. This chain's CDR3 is CASTLLGQGANEQFF. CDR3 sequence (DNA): TGCGCCAGCACCCTCCTGGGACAGGGGGCAAATGAGCAGTTCTTC.

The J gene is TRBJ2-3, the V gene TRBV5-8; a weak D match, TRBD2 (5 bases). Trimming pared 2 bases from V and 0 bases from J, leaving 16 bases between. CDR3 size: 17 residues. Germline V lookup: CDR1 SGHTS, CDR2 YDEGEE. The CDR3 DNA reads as TGTGCCAGCAGCTTTTCTCCGAGCGGCTCTAGCACAGATACGCAGTATTTT. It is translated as CASSFSPSGSSTDTQYF.

The CDR3 region has the DNA TGTGCCAGCAGTGAAATAGAAGCGGGCACAGATACGCAGTATTTT. Its protein product is CASSEIEAGTDTQYF. The rearrangement links TRBV2 to TRBJ2-3, with D perhaps matching TRBD2 (5 bases). The CDR3 covers 15 residues. Trimming shortened V by 2 bases and J by 1 base, and 10 bases separated the two germline ends. Germline V gene sequence: CDR1 SNHLY, CDR2 FYNNEI.

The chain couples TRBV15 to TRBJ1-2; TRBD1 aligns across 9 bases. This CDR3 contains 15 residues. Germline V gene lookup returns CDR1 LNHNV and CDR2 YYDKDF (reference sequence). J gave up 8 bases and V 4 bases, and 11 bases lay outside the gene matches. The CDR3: CATSKTGGGLEGYTF. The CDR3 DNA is TGTGCCACCAGCAAGACAGGGGGTGGCCTTGAAGGCTACACCTTC.

This CDR3 reads CASSPLYGGRETQYF. The CDR3 coding sequence is TGTGCCAGCAGCCCCCTGTACGGGGGTCGGGAGACCCAGTACTTC. V usage is TRBV7-6 and J usage is TRBJ2-5; perhaps TRBD2 as D (6 bases). This CDR3 comprises 15 residues. Germline V gives CDR1 SGHVS, CDR2 FNYEAQ. Deletions cut 5 bases from V and 5 bases from J, with 18 bases between.

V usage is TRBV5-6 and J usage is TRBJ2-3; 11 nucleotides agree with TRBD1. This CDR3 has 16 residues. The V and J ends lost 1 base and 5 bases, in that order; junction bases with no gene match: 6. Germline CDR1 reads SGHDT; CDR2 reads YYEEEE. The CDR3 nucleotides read TGTGCCAGCAGCTTGTTCCGGGACAGGGGGTTAGATACGCAGTATTTT. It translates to CASSLFRDRGLDTQYF.

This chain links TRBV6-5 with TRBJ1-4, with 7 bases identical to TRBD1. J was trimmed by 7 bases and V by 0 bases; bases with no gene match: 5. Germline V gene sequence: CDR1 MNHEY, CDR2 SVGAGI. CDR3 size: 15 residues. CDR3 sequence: CASSYSQGSFEKLFF. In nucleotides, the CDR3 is TGTGCCAGCAGTTACTCACAGGGGTCTTTTGAAAAACTGTTTTTT.

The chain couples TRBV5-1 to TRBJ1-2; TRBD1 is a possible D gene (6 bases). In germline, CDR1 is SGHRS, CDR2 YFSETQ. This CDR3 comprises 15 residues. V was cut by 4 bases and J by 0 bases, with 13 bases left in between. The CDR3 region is CASSPGRGPNYGYTF. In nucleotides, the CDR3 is TGCGCCAGCAGCCCCGGCAGGGGCCCTAACTATGGCTACACCTTC.